Below, 17 T cell receptor beta chains from the same sample are listed, as sequenced in a study of cytomegalovirus exposure and HLA in healthy donors. The table came from immunoSEQ multiplex PCR; TCRdb's copy has only in-frame clones and leaves some out. The sample comprises approximately 160,000 clones, 75% to 90% of which are singletons, and 2% to 2.5% rests with the top ten. Sequenced input: PBMCs. The receptors stem from a woman aged 18-30 years in good health and CMV-seronegative.

The genes are TRBV12-2 and TRBJ1-5. TRBV12-2 is termed a pseudogene. There are 16 residues in the CDR3. CDR3 in amino acids: CASRLRSVSGNQPQHF. CDR3 in DNA: TGTGCAAGTCGCTTAAGGTCGGTGTCGGGAAATCAGCCCCAGCATTTT.

The chain joins TRBV5-6 to TRBJ2-5; 7 nucleotides match TRBD1. The germline CDR1 and CDR2 sequences are SGHDT and YYEEEE. V dropped 4 bases and J dropped 7; count of bases not matched to a gene: 7. The CDR3 is 13 residues long. The CDR3 coding sequence is TGTGCCAGCAGCCTAACAGGGGCGGCGACCCAGTACTTC. It encodes CASSLTGAATQYF.

This chain connects TRBV7-6 to TRBJ2-1, with D unclear. Trimming removed 4 bases from V and 7 bases from J, with 11 bases in between. The CDR3 covers 13 residues. Germline V gives CDR1 SGHVS, CDR2 FNYEAQ. CDR3 amino acids: CASSSNSRNEQFF. The DNA of the CDR3 is TGTGCCAGCAGCTCTAATTCCCGGAATGAGCAGTTCTTC.

V is TRBV25-1 and J is TRBJ2-5; TRBD1 matches at 9 bases. V gave up 5 bases and J gave up 5 bases; unmatched junction bases: 9. CDR3 length: 15 amino acids. CDR1 MGHDK and CDR2 SYGVNS come from the germline V gene. CDR3 sequence: CASSYNTGGRETQYF. The CDR3 DNA reads TGTGCCAGCAGTTACAACACAGGGGGCCGGGAGACCCAGTACTTC.

J is TRBJ2-1 and V is TRBV6-4; 7 positions match TRBD2. The germline gives CDR1 MRHNA, CDR2 SNTAGT. The CDR3 runs 17 residues. The junction had 10 bases not matched to a gene; V was cut back by 5 bases and J by 0 bases. The CDR3 reads CASSFRSGISSYNEQFF. CDR3 in DNA: TGTGCCAGCAGTTTTAGGAGCGGGATCAGCTCCTACAATGAGCAGTTCTTC.

CDR3 amino acids: CAVGFEQYF. Here the CDR3 DNA reads TGTGCCGTCGGTTTCGAGCAGTACTTC. The rearrangement uses TRBV6-6 and TRBJ2-7, with no clear D. Deletions cut 11 bases from V and 6 bases from J, with 8 bases between. This CDR3 is 9 amino acids long. Germline CDR1 reads MNHNY; CDR2 reads SVGAGI (reference sequence).

This rearrangement joins TRBV5-4 to TRBJ1-3; D is perhaps TRBD1 (5 bases). V was cut by 3 bases and J by 4 bases, with 14 bases left in between. The germline CDR1 and CDR2 sequences are SGHNT and YYREEE (reference sequence). There are 15 residues in the CDR3. This chain's CDR3 is CASSSPREPGNTIYF. DNA for the CDR3: TGTGCCAGCAGCTCTCCCAGGGAACCCGGAAACACCATATATTTT.

The chain is built from TRBV5-1 and TRBJ2-1; D unclear. V shed 1 base and J shed 4 bases, with 9 bases lying between them. CDR1 and CDR2 from the germline V gene are SGHRS and YFSETQ. CDR3 length equals 14 residues. The CDR3 bases are TGCGCCAGCAGCTTGCTTGCGGTATACAATGAGCAGTTCTTC. Translation: CASSLLAVYNEQFF.

This sequence joins TRBV4-3 and TRBJ2-7; possible D gene TRBD2, 5 bases. The V end was cut by 0 bases, the J end by 1 base, with 7 bases between. This CDR3 comprises 14 residues. The V gene's germline CDR1 is LGHNA and CDR2 YSLEER. The CDR3 bases are TGCGCCAGCAGCCAAGAAGAGGGTTCCTACGAGCAGTACTTC. As protein: CASSQEEGSYEQYF.

The rearrangement uses TRBV6-4 and TRBJ2-3; TRBD1 matches at 8 bases. The length of the CDR3 is 15 residues. Germline V gives CDR1 MRHNA, CDR2 SNTAGT. V gave up 2 bases and J gave up 3 bases; unmatched junction bases: 4. CDR3 sequence (DNA): TGTGCCAGCAGTGACGGCCAGGGGGCAACAGATACGCAGTATTTT. It is translated as CASSDGQGATDTQYF.

This rearrangement joins TRBV23-1 to TRBJ2-3; 8 bases agree with TRBD2. TRBV23-1 falls under the ORF class, with uncertain function. CDR3 length equals 17 residues. V was clipped by 1 base and J by 6 bases; unmatched bases: 12. As DNA, the CDR3 is TGCGCCAGCAGTCAATTTACGGCCCGGGAGGGAGGCGATACGCAGTATTTT. This sequence encodes CASSQFTAREGGDTQYF.

This chain connects TRBV29-1 to TRBJ1-2; tentative D call: TRBD1 (5 bases). This CDR3 is 13 amino acids long. Germline CDR1 and CDR2: SQVTM and ANQGSEA. V was shortened by 5 bases and J by 2 bases, with 12 bases between the two germline ends. CDR3 sequence (DNA): TGCAGCGTTCCGCGCCGGGGGAACTATGGCTACACCTTC. Translation: CSVPRRGNYGYTF.

The CDR3 DNA reads TGTGCCAGTAGAACGACTAGCGGGCAAGAGACCCAGTACTTC. Its translation: CASRTTSGQETQYF. The rearrangement joins TRBV19 to TRBJ2-5, with TRBD2 identical over 10 bases. Looked up from germline, CDR1 is LNHDA and CDR2 is SQIVND (reference sequence). The CDR3 is 14 amino acids. With 6 bases clipped from V and 2 bases from J, the junction kept 3 bases outside the gene matches.

V and J are TRBV5-1 and TRBJ2-1, with 8 positions matching TRBD2. Germline V gene data show CDR1 as SGHRS and CDR2 as YFSETQ. V shed 6 bases and J 5 bases; nucleotides not matched to a gene: 10. This CDR3 is built from 15 residues. CDR3 DNA: TGCGCCAGCAACCAATTAGCGGGGTATGACAATGAGCAGTTCTTC. This gives the protein CASNQLAGYDNEQFF.

This chain uses TRBV27 with TRBJ2-1; weak D call: TRBD1 (5 bases). The length of the CDR3 is 13 residues. V lost 8 bases and J 5 bases, leaving 13 bases between the germline ends. Germline CDR1 is MNHEY and CDR2 is SMNVEV (reference sequence). The CDR3 here is CASGKQEHNEQFF. The CDR3 DNA is TGTGCCAGCGGAAAACAGGAGCACAATGAGCAGTTCTTC.

The chain is built from TRBV6-1 and TRBJ1-1; D not certain. Per the germline V gene, CDR1 is MNHNS and CDR2 is SASEGT. This CDR3 contains 13 residues. Trimming stripped 3 bases from V and 5 bases from J, with 10 bases between. The CDR3 nucleotides read TGTGCCAGCAGTGAGCGGGAAAGGACTGAAGCTTTCTTT. Protein: CASSERERTEAFF.

The J gene is TRBJ1-2, the V gene TRBV5-1; D is perhaps TRBD1 (5 bases). Germline values: CDR1 SGHRS, CDR2 YFSETQ. V was cut by 7 bases and J by 2 bases, with 9 bases left in between. The CDR3 consists of 12 residues. The CDR3 sequence is CASSAGNYGYTF. The CDR3 DNA reads as TGCGCCAGCTCGGCAGGGAACTATGGCTACACCTTC.